Following are 27 T cell receptor beta chains from one sample sequenced in a study of blood T cells in healthy people across ages (dated by TCRdb to 2015 to 2017). Libraries were built with 5' RACE. Data came from an Illumina HiSeq 2500. A second PCR of about 6 to 11 cycles was performed with a sample-barcoded 5' primer and a J-beta primer mix. The raw public data were reprocessed by TCRdb itself: fastp quality trimming at Q25, MiXCR clonotype calling, in-frame beta chains only. A single entry per CDR3 protein holds the most common genes and DNA from its merged rows. In this sample the table shows 800,000 or so distinct CDR3 sequences, about half of which occur a single time. Around 18% of the sample is taken by the ten largest. Specimen: blood. Receptors originate from an elderly man in good health.

In the case of this clonotype: It may be a read error: a sequence one base away is much more abundant. The chain employs TRBV29-1 and TRBJ2-7, with D perhaps TRBD1 (5 bases). The CDR3 covers 12 residues. In germline, CDR1 is SQVTM, CDR2 ANQGSEA. V was shortened by 7 bases and J by 10 bases, with 20 bases between the two germline ends. CDR3 loop: CSAYQGQEAQYF. CDR3 nucleotides: TGCAGCGCCTACCAGGGTCAAGAGGCCCAGTACTTC.

On this clonotype itself: A read error may explain this, as a much larger clone is one base away. The J gene is TRBJ2-7, the V gene TRBV5-1; a weak D match, TRBD1 (6 bases). Trimming took 4 bases from V and 6 from J, leaving 17 bases between them. The CDR3 contains 14 residues. CDR1 is SGHRS, CDR2 YFSETQ, per germline. The CDR3 here is CASSDSQGPGEQYF. The DNA for the CDR3 is TGCGCCAGCAGCGACTCACAGGGACCGGGCGAGCAGTACTTC.

This clonotype was picked up many times. CDR3 DNA sequence: TGCAGCGTCGCAGTAGGGACTCACGCCAAAAACATTCAGTACTTC. It codes for CSVAVGTHAKNIQYF. The chain uses TRBV29-1 and TRBJ2-4, with D possibly matching TRBD2 (6 bases). Germline loops: CDR1 SQVTM, CDR2 ANQGSEA. V was pared by 6 bases and J by 1 base, with 16 bases between. CDR3 length: 15 residues.

With respect to this clonotype: Just one base apart from a much larger clone, this may be a read error. This chain links TRBV10-2 with TRBJ2-7; D not certain. The J call could be wrong; TRBJ2-5 is a better fit for the DNA end. The CDR3 totals 10 residues. Germline V gene data show CDR1 as WSHSY and CDR2 as SAAADI. The CDR3 coding sequence is TGCGCCAGCAGTGCGGCGACCCAGTACTTC. Translation: CASSAATQYF.

Comment on this clonotype: This may come from a read error, since a much larger clone is one base off. The rearrangement links TRBV12-3 or TRBV12-4 to TRBJ2-3; 12 bases fit TRBD2. The CDR3 contains 16 residues. The CDR3 loop is CASGFKRLAGGDTQYF. The CDR3 DNA sequence: TGTGCCAGCGGTTTTAAACGGCTAGCGGGAGGGGATACGCAGTATTTT.

This clonotype was detected ten times or more. V usage is TRBV4-2 and J usage is TRBJ2-7; D not certain. CDR1 is LGHNA and CDR2 is YNFKEQ in the germline V gene. The CDR3 spans 14 residues. The ends were cut back, 0 bases at V and 3 bases at J, with 9 bases in the middle. The CDR3 region has the DNA TGTGCCAGCAGCCAAGATTTTCGCGACTACGAGCAGTACTTC. It translates to CASSQDFRDYEQYF.

The genes are TRBV20-1 and TRBJ2-1; tentative D call: TRBD2 (5 bases). This CDR3 spans 15 amino acids. The V gene lost 6 bases and the J gene lost 0 bases, with 15 bases spanning the gap. The germline V gene has CDR1 DFQATT and CDR2 SNEGSKA (reference sequence). CDR3 amino acids: CSALDGKSSYNEQFF. For the CDR3, the DNA is TGCAGTGCCCTTGACGGGAAGAGCTCCTACAATGAGCAGTTCTTC.

Note on this clonotype: The germline gene is not matched at one end of the junction; a read error may be the cause. This chain uses TRBV5-1 with TRBJ1-1; D is possibly TRBD1 (5 bases). The germline gives CDR1 SGHRS, CDR2 YFSETQ. The CDR3 length is 13 residues. The CDR3 region is CASRMTENAEAFF. As DNA, the CDR3 is TGCGCCAGCAGGATGACAGAGAACGCTGAAGCTTTCTTT. Full variable domain (missing parts from reference TRBV5-1 and TRBJ1-1): KAGVTQTPRYLIKTRGQQVTLSCSPISGHRSVSWYQQTPGQGLQFLFEYFSETQRNKGNFPGRFSGRQFSNSRSEMNVSTLELGDSALYLCASRMTENAEAFFGQGTRLTVV.

The CDR3 loop reads CSLGCSAYEQYF. For the CDR3, the DNA is TGCAGCCTAGGGTGTTCGGCCTACGAGCAGTACTTC. This sequence joins TRBV29-1 and TRBJ2-7; D ambiguous. V lost 8 bases to trimming and J lost 2 bases, with 13 bases between them. CDR3 size: 12 residues. Per germline, CDR1 SQVTM and CDR2 ANQGSEA.

This chain uses TRBV6-1 with TRBJ2-7, with 13 bases identical to TRBD2. CDR1 is MNHNS, CDR2 SASEGT, per germline. V shed 6 bases and J 1 base; nucleotides not matched to a gene: 9. This CDR3 has 17 residues. The CDR3 reads CASRGLAGPYASYEQYF. CDR3 nucleotide sequence: TGTGCCAGCAGGGGACTAGCGGGACCCTATGCATCCTACGAGCAGTACTTC.

The V and J genes are TRBV12-3 or TRBV12-4 and TRBJ1-4; 10 bases are shared with TRBD1. The CDR3 loop spans 14 amino acids. Unmatched junction bases numbered 3, after V lost 3 bases and J lost 8 bases. In DNA form, the CDR3 reads TGTGCCAGCAGTTTTGGGACAGGGGACGAAAAACTGTTTTTT. Translation gives CASSFGTGDEKLFF.

There are a few counts of this clonotype. This sequence joins TRBV4-3 and TRBJ2-5, with 8 bases aligning to TRBD1. With 0 bases clipped from V and 2 bases from J, the junction kept 8 bases outside the gene matches. CDR3 size: 17 residues. Germline values: CDR1 LGHNA, CDR2 YSLEER. CDR3 sequence reads: CASSQDGPGGLQETQYF. The CDR3 DNA is TGCGCCAGCAGCCAAGATGGGCCAGGGGGCCTTCAAGAGACCCAGTACTTC.

As regards this clonotype: One junction end disagrees with the germline gene, perhaps due to a read error. This chain joins TRBV6-5 and TRBJ1-2; TRBD1 matches at 7 bases. The germline gives CDR1 MNHEY, CDR2 SVGAGI. This CDR3 region has 13 residues. The CDR3 DNA follows: TGTGCCGGCAGCCTCGACAGGGAGAAGGGCTACACCTTC. Protein product: CAGSLDREKGYTF.

The chain is built from TRBV24-1 and TRBJ2-7; D is ambiguous. Trimming shortened V by 1 base and J by 6 bases, and 6 bases separated the two germline ends. This CDR3 has 12 residues. Germline CDR1 is KGHDR and CDR2 is SFDVKD. The CDR3 region is CATSDLKGEQYF. CDR3 DNA: TGTGCCACCAGTGATTTAAAGGGCGAGCAGTACTTC.

The chain is built from TRBV12-3 or TRBV12-4 and TRBJ2-5, with 10 bases aligning to TRBD2. The CDR3 is 14 residues long. With V trimmed by 3 bases and J by 5 bases, 3 bases remained unmatched. The CDR3 protein is CASSFGSGRETQYF. DNA for the CDR3: TGTGCCAGCAGTTTTGGTAGCGGGAGGGAGACCCAGTACTTC.

The V gene is TRBV29-1, the J gene TRBJ1-1, with D possibly matching TRBD1 (5 bases). This CDR3 is built from 12 residues. The V end lost 7 bases, the J end lost 2 bases, and 11 bases lay between the germline ends. In germline, CDR1 is SQVTM, CDR2 ANQGSEA. The CDR3 nucleotides are TGCAGCGACGGGGGTGAAAACACTGAAGCTTTCTTT. Translation: CSDGGENTEAFF. The full variable domain, with the rest looked up from reference TRBV29-1 and TRBJ1-1, is SAVISQKPSRDICQRGTSLTIQCQVDSQVTMMFWYRQQPGQSLTLIATANQGSEATYESGFVIDKFPISRPNLTFSTLTVSNMSPEDSSIYLCSDGGENTEAFFGQGTRLTVV.

The table lists this clonotype with a few counts. The V gene is TRBV20-1, the J gene TRBJ2-1, with 13 bases that match TRBD2. V lost 6 bases to trimming and J lost 3 bases; unmatched junction nucleotides: 11. The V gene's germline CDR1 is DFQATT and CDR2 SNEGSKA (reference sequence). The CDR3 runs to 17 residues. In DNA, the CDR3 is TGCAGTGCCACGACGGGACTAGCGGGATATATCTACAATGAGCAGTTCTTC. It codes for CSATTGLAGYIYNEQFF.

This chain uses TRBV10-3 with TRBJ1-6; D perhaps matches TRBD1 (5 bases). CDR1 and CDR2 from the germline V gene are ENHRY and SYGVKD. The CDR3 has 17 residues. The V end lost 5 bases, the J end lost 6 bases, and 20 bases lay between the germline ends. The CDR3 nucleotides read TGTGCCATCAGTTTCCCGCCGGGGTTGGGGGTTAATTCACCCCTCCACTTT. Amino acids: CAISFPPGLGVNSPLHF.

A few counts support this clonotype. This rearrangement joins TRBV6-1 to TRBJ2-1; TRBD2 agrees at 10 bases. V was clipped by 4 bases and J by 2 bases; unmatched bases: 2. This CDR3 is built from 15 residues. Germline CDR1 MNHNS, CDR2 SASEGT. CDR3 in amino acids: CASSVTSGPYNEQFF. In nucleotides, the CDR3 is TGTGCCAGCAGTGTGACTAGCGGGCCCTACAATGAGCAGTTCTTC.

The chain employs TRBV29-1 and TRBJ2-1, with TRBD1 identical over 9 bases. The CDR3 length is 13 residues. V was pared by 5 bases and J by 9 bases, with 8 bases of the junction left unmatched. From germline, CDR1 is SQVTM and CDR2 ANQGSEA. The chain's CDR3 is CSVSRDRDAEQFF. Written as DNA, the CDR3 is TGCAGCGTTAGCCGGGACAGGGATGCTGAGCAGTTCTTC.

This clonotype has more than one count but fewer than ten. The rearrangement links TRBV5-5 to TRBJ1-4, with 8 positions matching TRBD1. CDR1 is SGHKS, CDR2 YYEKEE, per germline (reference sequence). CDR3 size: 17 residues. V gave up 4 bases and J gave up 1 base; unmatched junction bases: 9. The CDR3 here is CASSASDRGVTNEKLFF. For the CDR3, the DNA is TGTGCCAGCAGCGCCTCTGACAGGGGCGTAACTAATGAAAAACTGTTTTTT.

The chain links TRBV6-2 or TRBV6-3 to TRBJ2-1, with 11 bases lining up with TRBD1. Losses at the gene ends were 5 bases for V and 13 bases for J; bases not matched to a gene: 13. CDR3 length equals 15 residues. CDR1 is MNHEY and CDR2 is SVGEGT in the germline V gene. CDR3 amino acids: CASSKRTGGGETQFF. CDR3 nucleotides: TGTGCCAGCAGTAAACGGACAGGGGGCGGCGAGACCCAGTTCTTC.

The genes are TRBV4-3 and TRBJ2-5; TRBD2 matches 7 bases. V lost 1 base to trimming and J lost 11 bases; unmatched junction nucleotides: 16. The CDR3 sequence is 16 residues long. CDR1 and CDR2 from the germline V gene are LGHNA and YSLEER. The CDR3 sequence: CASSQVLLADNNEQYF. The CDR3 nucleotides read TGCGCCAGCAGCCAAGTCCTCCTAGCGGATAACAATGAGCAGTACTTC.

This clonotype has more than one count but fewer than ten. The chain couples TRBV6-5 to TRBJ2-1; 7 bases are shared with TRBD1. The CDR3 contains 14 residues. Germline V gene sequence: CDR1 MNHEY, CDR2 SVGAGI. With V trimmed by 6 bases and J by 8 bases, 10 bases remained unmatched. The CDR3 nucleotides are TGTGCCAGCAGCTCGGGACAGCATGGTGATGAGCAGTTCTTC. Amino acids: CASSSGQHGDEQFF.

This clonotype has a handful of counts. The V and J genes are TRBV4-2 and TRBJ1-2; D not resolved. The germline V and J ends were trimmed by 0 bases and 4 bases, with 15 bases remaining between them. Germline V gene sequence: CDR1 LGHNA, CDR2 YNFKEQ. This CDR3 is 16 amino acids long. CDR3 bases: TGTGCCAGCAGCCAAGATCTCCAGGATAGTCGCTATGGCTACACCTTC. Its translation: CASSQDLQDSRYGYTF.

The sample holds a few counts of this clonotype. The V gene is TRBV7-9, the J gene TRBJ1-1; 11 bases map to TRBD1. Germline loops: CDR1 SEHNR, CDR2 FQNEAQ (reference sequence). The CDR3 extends over 18 amino acids. V was pared by 5 bases and J by 5 bases, with 16 bases of the junction left unmatched. The CDR3 region is CASSLPPGQGDVWTEAFF. CDR3 sequence (DNA): TGTGCCAGCAGCCTACCCCCGGGACAGGGGGATGTATGGACTGAAGCTTTCTTT.

This clonotype has a single count. The chain uses TRBV29-1 and TRBJ2-7, with 7 nucleotides matching TRBD1. The V gene end was trimmed by 4 bases and the J gene end by 7 bases; junction bases not matched to a gene: 10. Germline CDR1 SQVTM, CDR2 ANQGSEA. The CDR3 loop spans 13 amino acids. Here the CDR3 DNA reads TGCAGCGTTGGCCGACAGGGATTGAGAGAGCAGTACTTC. Residues: CSVGRQGLREQYF.